The source of this T cell receptor beta chain is a study of monozygotic twins with inflammatory bowel disease. The study's findings and limits: No separation of different T cell subtypes was possible.

Germline CDR1 reads DFQATT; CDR2 reads SNEGSKA (reference sequence). This CDR3 contains 16 residues. Eight reactions per sample, run separately, yielded cDNA. UMIs with a 6-nucleotide sample barcode were added by template switching. Reanalyzing the 5' RACE reads, TCRdb keeps one entry per CDR3 protein, without DNA. The ten top clones account for approximately 2%, within a sample of roughly 330,000 distinct CDR3 sequences. As to this clonotype: Its antigen is still unknown.

The chain joins TRBV20-1 to TRBJ2-1; with no DNA, the TCRdb D assignment of TRBD1 cannot be verified. This clonotype was sampled from a human donor with ulcerative colitis or Crohn's disease, or a healthy co-twin of an affected twin (not recorded which). Sequences were obtained from blood. This CDR3 is CSASPAIAGASNEQFF.